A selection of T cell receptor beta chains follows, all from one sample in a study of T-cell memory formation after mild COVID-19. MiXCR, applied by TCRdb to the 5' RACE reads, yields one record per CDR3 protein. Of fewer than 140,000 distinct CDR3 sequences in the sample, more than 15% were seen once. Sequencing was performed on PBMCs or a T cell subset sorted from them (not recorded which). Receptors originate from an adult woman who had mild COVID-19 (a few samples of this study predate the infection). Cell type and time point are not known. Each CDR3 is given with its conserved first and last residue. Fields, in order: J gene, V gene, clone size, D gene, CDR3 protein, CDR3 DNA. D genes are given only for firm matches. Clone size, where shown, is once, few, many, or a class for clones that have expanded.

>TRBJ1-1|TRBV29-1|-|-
CSVEDFQEGPLGSTEAFF
TGCAGCGTTGAAGATTTCCAAGAAGGACCCCTAGGGAGCACTGAAGCTTTCTTT
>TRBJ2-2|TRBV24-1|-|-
CATSEPDSAVVTGELFF
TGTGCCACCAGTGAACCGGACAGTGCCGTAGTCACCGGGGAGCTGTTTTTT
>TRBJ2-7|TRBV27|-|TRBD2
CASSQAGPAYEQYF
TGTGCCAGCAGCCAAGCGGGGCCCGCCTACGAGCAGTACTTC
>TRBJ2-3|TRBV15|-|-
CATSRDQSSTDTQYF
TGTGCCACCAGCAGAGATCAGTCTAGCACAGATACGCAGTATTTT
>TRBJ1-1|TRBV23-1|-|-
CASSQSRPRDWNTEAFF
TGCGCCAGCAGTCAATCGAGACCTCGAGATTGGAACACTGAAGCTTTCTTT
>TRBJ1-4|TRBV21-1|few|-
CASSIKAVGQLNEKLFF
TGTGCCAGCAGCATCAAGGCCGTGGGACAGCTCAATGAAAAACTGTTTTTT
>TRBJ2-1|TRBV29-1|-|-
CSVEDSGRATYNEQFF
TGCAGCGTTGAAGATTCTGGACGGGCAACTTACAATGAGCAGTTCTTC
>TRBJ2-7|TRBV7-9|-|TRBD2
CASSLAEGLAGDYEQYF
TGTGCCAGCAGCTTAGCGGAGGGACTAGCGGGTGACTACGAGCAGTACTTC
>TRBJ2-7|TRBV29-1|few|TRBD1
CSVEAERDSTYEQYF
TGCAGCGTTGAAGCCGAACGGGACAGCACCTACGAGCAGTACTTC
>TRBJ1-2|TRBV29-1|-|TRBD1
CSVEDLGQGVEGYTF
TGCAGCGTTGAAGATTTAGGACAGGGGGTGGAGGGCTACACCTTC
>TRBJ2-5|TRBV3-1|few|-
CASSSPGDTIGTQYF
TGTGCCAGCAGCTCGCCGGGGGACACCATCGGGACCCAGTACTTC
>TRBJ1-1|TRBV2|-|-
CASSEPQEMNTEAFF
TGTGCCAGCAGTGAACCCCAGGAAATGAACACTGAAGCTTTCTTT
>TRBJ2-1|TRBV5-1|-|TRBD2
CASSLAGGTSYNEQFF
TGCGCCAGCAGCTTGGCCGGGGGGACCTCCTACAATGAGCAGTTCTTC
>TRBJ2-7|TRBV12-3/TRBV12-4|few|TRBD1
CASKGTGQYEQYF
TGTGCCAGCAAGGGGACAGGGCAATACGAGCAGTACTTC
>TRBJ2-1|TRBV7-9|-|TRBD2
CASSLEGTSGLSSYNEQFF
TGTGCCAGCAGCTTAGAAGGGACTAGCGGGTTGAGCTCCTACAATGAGCAGTTCTTC
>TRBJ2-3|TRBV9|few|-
CASSGGDTQYF
TGTGCCAGCAGCGGGGGAGATACGCAGTATTTT
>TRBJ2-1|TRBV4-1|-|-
CASSQEGDRYNEQFF
TGCGCCAGCAGCCAAGAGGGGGACCGTTACAATGAGCAGTTCTTC
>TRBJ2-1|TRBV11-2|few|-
CASRLNEQFF
TGTGCCAGCAGATTAAATGAGCAGTTCTTC
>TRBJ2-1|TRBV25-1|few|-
CASSQGSGTEQFF
TGTGCCAGCAGTCAGGGGTCAGGGACTGAGCAGTTCTTC
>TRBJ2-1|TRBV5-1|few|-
CASSQGQDTFNEQFF
TGCGCCAGCAGCCAAGGACAAGATACGTTCAATGAGCAGTTCTTC
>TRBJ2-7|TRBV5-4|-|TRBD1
CASRPGQGFYEQYF
TGTGCCAGTCGCCCGGGACAGGGGTTCTACGAGCAGTACTTC
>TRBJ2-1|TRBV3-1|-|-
CASSPQGISYNEQFF
TGTGCCAGCAGCCCCCAGGGGATCTCCTACAATGAGCAGTTCTTC
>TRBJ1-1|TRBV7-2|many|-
CASSLQGLYTEAFF
TGTGCCAGCAGCTTACAGGGTCTATACACTGAAGCTTTCTTT
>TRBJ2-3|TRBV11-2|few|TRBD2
CASRTSGGAGLDTQYF
TGTGCCAGCCGCACTAGCGGGGGGGCCGGTTTAGATACGCAGTATTTT
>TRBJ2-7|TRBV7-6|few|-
CASSLQGPYEQYF
TGTGCCAGCAGCTTACAGGGGCCCTACGAGCAGTACTTC
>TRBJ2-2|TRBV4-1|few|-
CASSQVGSGELFF
TGCGCCAGCAGCCAAGTGGGGTCCGGGGAGCTGTTTTTT
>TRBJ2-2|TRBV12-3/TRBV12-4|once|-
CASSLDSIYGELFF
TGTGCCAGCAGTTTAGATAGTATCTACGGGGAGCTGTTTTTT
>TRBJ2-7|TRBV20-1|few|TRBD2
CSARPGLTYEQYF
TGCAGTGCTAGACCGGGACTAACCTACGAGCAGTACTTC
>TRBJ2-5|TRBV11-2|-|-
CASSLYAGNQETQYF
TGTGCCAGCAGCTTATATGCGGGGAACCAAGAGACCCAGTACTTC
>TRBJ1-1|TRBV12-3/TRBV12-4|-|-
CASSAWDPGLGTEAFF
TGTGCCAGCAGTGCTTGGGACCCCGGTTTAGGCACTGAAGCTTTCTTT
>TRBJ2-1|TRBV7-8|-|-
CASRYQKRDRYINEQFF
TGTGCCAGCAGATACCAAAAGCGGGACAGATATATCAATGAGCAGTTCTTC
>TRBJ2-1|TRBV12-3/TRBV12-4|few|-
CASSLGADDEQFF
TGTGCCAGCAGTTTGGGGGCCGACGATGAGCAGTTCTTC
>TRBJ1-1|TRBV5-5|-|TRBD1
CASSPLGQGAWENTEAFF
TGTGCCAGCAGCCCGTTGGGACAGGGGGCTTGGGAGAACACTGAAGCTTTCTTT
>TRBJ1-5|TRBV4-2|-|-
CASSQGAGEDTQHF
TGTGCCAGCAGCCAAGGAGCGGGAGAGGATACGCAGCATTTT
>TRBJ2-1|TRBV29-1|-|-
CSVERVEQFF
TGCAGCGTTGAGCGGGTTGAGCAGTTCTTC
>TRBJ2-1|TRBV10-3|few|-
CAISEQDYNEQFF
TGTGCCATCAGTGAGCAGGACTACAATGAGCAGTTCTTC
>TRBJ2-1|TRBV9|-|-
CASSVGDQEWNEQFF
TGTGCCAGCAGCGTGGGGGACCAGGAGTGGAATGAGCAGTTCTTC
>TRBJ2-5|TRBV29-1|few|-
CSVFLETQYF
TGCAGCGTATTTCTGGAGACCCAGTACTTC
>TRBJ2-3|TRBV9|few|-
CASSVGASDTDTQYF
TGTGCCAGCAGCGTAGGAGCTAGCGACACAGATACGCAGTATTTT
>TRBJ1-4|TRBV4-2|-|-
CASSLSTSPNEKLFF
TGTGCCAGCAGCCTATCGACCTCACCTAATGAAAAACTGTTTTTT
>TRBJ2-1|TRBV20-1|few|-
CSARGTASSYNEQFF
TGCAGTGCTAGAGGGACAGCAAGCTCCTACAATGAGCAGTTCTTC
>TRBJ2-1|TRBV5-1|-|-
CASSLAASSGHEQFF
TGCGCCAGCAGCTTGGCGGCTAGCTCGGGGCATGAGCAGTTCTTC